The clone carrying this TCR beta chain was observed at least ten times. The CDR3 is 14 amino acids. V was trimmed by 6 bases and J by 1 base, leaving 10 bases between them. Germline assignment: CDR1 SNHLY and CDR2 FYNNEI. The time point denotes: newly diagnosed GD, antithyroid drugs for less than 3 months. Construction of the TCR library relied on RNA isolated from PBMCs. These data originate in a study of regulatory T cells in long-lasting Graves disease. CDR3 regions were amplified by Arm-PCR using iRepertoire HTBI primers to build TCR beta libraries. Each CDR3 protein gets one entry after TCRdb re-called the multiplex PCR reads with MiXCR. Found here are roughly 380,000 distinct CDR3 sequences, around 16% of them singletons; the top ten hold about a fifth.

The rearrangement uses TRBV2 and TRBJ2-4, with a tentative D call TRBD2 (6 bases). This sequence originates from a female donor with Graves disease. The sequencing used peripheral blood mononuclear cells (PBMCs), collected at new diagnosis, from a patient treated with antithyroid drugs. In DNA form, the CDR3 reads TGTGCCAGCAGGGGAGGACTCGCCAAAAACATTCAGTACTTC. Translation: CASRGGLAKNIQYF.